Below, 20 T cell receptor beta chains from the same sample are listed, as sequenced in a study of T cells in Graves' hyperthyroidism and ophthalmopathy. RNA transcripts were the template for amplifying TCR beta CDR3 regions. The HTBI set primed first-round TCR CDR3 RT-PCR. In TCRdb, the multiplex PCR reads were re-called with MiXCR into one record per CDR3 protein. The table lists some 800,000 distinct CDR3 sequences, around 38% of them singletons. The sequencing input was blood. The receptors stem from a man between 18 and 35 years old with Graves' hyperthyroidism.

This chain connects TRBV12-3 or TRBV12-4 to TRBJ1-1; D is uncertain. Trimming removed 8 bases at V and 7 bases at J, with 14 bases between. This CDR3 spans 12 amino acids. CDR3 loop: CASGLFGGEAFF. The CDR3 coding sequence is TGTGCCAGCGGCCTTTTTGGAGGTGAAGCTTTCTTT.

This clonotype was counted at least ten times. The J gene is TRBJ2-5, the V gene TRBV7-9; D perhaps matches TRBD1 (5 bases). Germline loops: CDR1 SEHNR, CDR2 FQNEAQ (reference sequence). Between the trimmed V and J ends, which lost 6 bases and 5 bases, there was a span of 13 bases. CDR3 length equals 13 residues. The CDR3 DNA reads as TGTGCCAGCAGTATGGACACTACGGAGACCCAGTACTTC. Its protein product is CASSMDTTETQYF.

Comment on this clonotype: This may stem from a read error, because a much larger clone lies one nucleotide away. This chain joins TRBV29-1 and TRBJ2-7; 13 bases are a match to TRBD2. CDR1 is SQVTM and CDR2 is ANQGSEA in the germline V gene. V dropped 5 bases and J dropped 3; count of bases not matched to a gene: 7. This CDR3 is built from 15 residues. DNA for the CDR3: TGCAGCGTTACCGGGACTAGCGGGACGCGCTACGAGCAGTACTTC. Protein sequence: CSVTGTSGTRYEQYF.

The chain carries TRBV2 and TRBJ2-2; no firm D call. This CDR3 is 13 amino acids long. The V end was cut by 6 bases, the J end by 6 bases, with 11 bases between. Germline CDR1 and CDR2: SNHLY and FYNNEI. Here the CDR3 reads CASRDDTPGELFF. CDR3 nucleotide sequence: TGTGCCAGCAGGGACGACACCCCCGGGGAGCTGTTTTTT.

With respect to this clonotype: At one end the junction does not follow the germline gene, possibly because of a read error. This sequence joins TRBV27 and TRBJ1-5; D gene ambiguous. The germline CDR1 and CDR2 sequences are MNHEY and SMNVEV (reference sequence). The CDR3 contains 16 residues. In nucleotides, the CDR3 is TGTGCCGGCAGTAAAACGATGCAGTATAGCAATCAGCCCCAGCATTTT. Translation gives CAGSKTMQYSNQPQHF.

This clonotype was found a few times. The chain joins TRBV6-1 to TRBJ1-5; unclear D gene. Germline loops: CDR1 MNHNS, CDR2 SASEGT. This CDR3 spans 15 amino acids. Deletions cut 0 bases from V and 5 bases from J, with 11 bases between. The chain's CDR3 is CASSEAGGFDQPQHF. In DNA, the CDR3 is TGTGCCAGCAGTGAAGCTGGAGGCTTCGATCAGCCCCAGCATTTT.

This chain uses TRBV29-1 with TRBJ1-1; tentatively, D is TRBD1 (6 bases). V gave up 7 bases and J gave up 4 bases, with 13 bases separating them. The length of the CDR3 is 12 residues. Germline CDR1 reads SQVTM; CDR2 reads ANQGSEA. The CDR3 protein is CSEIQGSTEAFF. In nucleotides, the CDR3 is TGCAGCGAGATACAGGGATCCACTGAAGCTTTCTTT.

This clonotype occurred a few times. DNA for the CDR3: TGTGCCAGCAGCTCCCAACGAAACGAGCAGTACTTC. It codes for CASSSQRNEQYF. The rearrangement links TRBV11-2 to TRBJ2-7; D is unclear. V lost 4 bases and J 5 bases, leaving 9 bases between the germline ends. Germline CDR1 and CDR2: SGHAT and FQNNGV. This CDR3 contains 12 residues.

The V and J genes are TRBV9 and TRBJ1-1; 8 bases match TRBD1. This CDR3 region has 18 residues. V lost 0 bases to trimming and J lost 1 base; unmatched junction nucleotides: 11. Germline V CDR1 and CDR2: SGDLS, YYNGEE. CDR3 residues: CASSVAIQGAGSNTEAFF. The CDR3 region has the DNA TGTGCCAGCAGCGTAGCTATTCAGGGGGCCGGCTCGAACACTGAAGCTTTCTTT.

Only a few counts were recorded for this clonotype. This chain links TRBV7-3 with TRBJ2-5; tentatively, D is TRBD2 (7 bases). This CDR3 contains 17 residues. V was pared by 5 bases and J by 3 bases, with 22 bases between. Germline V CDR1 and CDR2: SGHTA, FQGTGA. CDR3: CASSPGVRAGEKETQYF. For the CDR3, the DNA is TGTGCCAGCAGCCCAGGGGTCAGGGCGGGAGAGAAAGAGACCCAGTACTTC.

The J gene is TRBJ1-1, the V gene TRBV12-3 or TRBV12-4; 8 bases agree with TRBD1. The CDR3 totals 11 residues. Trimming took 6 bases from V and 10 from J; bases not matched to a gene: 4. The CDR3 nucleotides are TGTGCCAGCAGGGACAGGGTTGGAGCTTTCTTT. Residues: CASRDRVGAFF.

The table lists this clonotype with many counts. The chain's CDR3 is CSASRRGGGTMNTEAFF. CDR3 DNA sequence: TGCAGTGCTAGTCGCAGGGGAGGAGGGACTATGAACACTGAAGCTTTCTTT. The chain joins TRBV20-1 to TRBJ1-1, with a possible D match to TRBD1 (6 bases). This CDR3 spans 17 amino acids. V was pared by 3 bases and J by 0 bases, with 20 bases between. Per the germline V gene, CDR1 is DFQATT and CDR2 is SNEGSKA (reference sequence).

This clonotype was counted ten times or more. CDR3: CASSESRRRTGTAGTQYF. The DNA for the CDR3 is TGCGCCAGCAGTGAGTCGAGAAGGCGGACAGGGACGGCAGGGACCCAGTACTTC. The chain combines TRBV10-2 with TRBJ2-5; 8 nucleotides line up with TRBD1. V lost 0 bases, J lost 7 bases, and 16 bases stayed unmatched. Germline V lookup: CDR1 WSHSY, CDR2 SAAADI. CDR3 size: 18 residues.

The chain carries TRBV19 and TRBJ2-5; the D gene is possibly TRBD1 (7 bases). The CDR3 contains 15 residues. Per the germline V gene, CDR1 is LNHDA and CDR2 is SQIVND (reference sequence). Trimming stripped 4 bases from V and 3 bases from J, with 15 bases between. This chain's CDR3 is CASSTPGGKKETQYF. The CDR3 DNA sequence: TGTGCCAGTAGTACCCCAGGGGGGAAGAAAGAGACCCAGTACTTC.

CDR3 sequence reads: CSGTGGGQPQHF. Here the CDR3 DNA reads TGCAGTGGAACAGGGGGCGGTCAGCCCCAGCATTTT. The gene calls are TRBV20-1 and TRBJ1-5; 9 bases fit TRBD1. V was pared by 7 bases and J by 6 bases, with 4 bases of the junction left unmatched. The CDR3 contains 12 residues. Per germline, CDR1 DFQATT and CDR2 SNEGSKA (reference sequence).

This chain links TRBV29-1 with TRBJ1-1, with TRBD1 as a possible D gene (6 bases). The CDR3 is 14 residues long. V was trimmed by 2 bases and J by 1 base, leaving 11 bases between them. Looked up from germline, CDR1 is SQVTM and CDR2 is ANQGSEA. CDR3 sequence: CSVEWGQSNTEAFF. The CDR3, as DNA: TGCAGCGTTGAATGGGGGCAGTCGAACACTGAAGCTTTCTTT.

The chain has TRBV14 and TRBJ1-1; D uncertain. V was cut by 0 bases and J by 3 bases, with 11 bases left in between. This CDR3 has 15 residues. Germline CDR1 and CDR2: SGHDN and FVKESK. CDR3: CASSQEGFRYTEAFF. The CDR3 DNA reads as TGTGCCAGCAGCCAAGAGGGATTTAGGTACACTGAAGCTTTCTTT.

This clonotype was seen repeatedly, ten times or more. The J gene is TRBJ2-7, the V gene TRBV9; 10 bases map to TRBD1. Losses at the gene ends were 3 bases for V and 5 bases for J; bases not matched to a gene: 5. Per the germline V gene, CDR1 is SGDLS and CDR2 is YYNGEE. The CDR3 is made up of 14 amino acids. CDR3: CASSGGTGAHEQYF. The CDR3, as DNA: TGTGCCAGCAGCGGAGGGACAGGGGCACACGAGCAGTACTTC.

The table lists this clonotype with many counts. The chain combines TRBV7-9 with TRBJ1-5, with 10 bases identical to TRBD1. Germline V gives CDR1 SEHNR, CDR2 FQNEAQ (reference sequence). This CDR3 has 14 residues. After removal of 3 bases from V and 7 bases from J, the junction contained 3 bases not matched to a gene. The CDR3, as DNA: TGTGCCAGCAGCTTCGGGACAGGGGAGCAGCCCCAGCATTTT. Its translation is CASSFGTGEQPQHF.

This clonotype was seen only a few times. This rearrangement joins TRBV19 to TRBJ2-7; D possibly corresponds to TRBD1 (6 bases). V was pared by 3 bases and J by 0 bases, with 9 bases between. The CDR3 consists of 14 residues. The germline CDR1 and CDR2 sequences are LNHDA and SQIVND (reference sequence). In DNA, the CDR3 is TGTGCCAGTAGTATGCAGGGGACCTCCTACGAGCAGTACTTC. Amino acids: CASSMQGTSYEQYF.